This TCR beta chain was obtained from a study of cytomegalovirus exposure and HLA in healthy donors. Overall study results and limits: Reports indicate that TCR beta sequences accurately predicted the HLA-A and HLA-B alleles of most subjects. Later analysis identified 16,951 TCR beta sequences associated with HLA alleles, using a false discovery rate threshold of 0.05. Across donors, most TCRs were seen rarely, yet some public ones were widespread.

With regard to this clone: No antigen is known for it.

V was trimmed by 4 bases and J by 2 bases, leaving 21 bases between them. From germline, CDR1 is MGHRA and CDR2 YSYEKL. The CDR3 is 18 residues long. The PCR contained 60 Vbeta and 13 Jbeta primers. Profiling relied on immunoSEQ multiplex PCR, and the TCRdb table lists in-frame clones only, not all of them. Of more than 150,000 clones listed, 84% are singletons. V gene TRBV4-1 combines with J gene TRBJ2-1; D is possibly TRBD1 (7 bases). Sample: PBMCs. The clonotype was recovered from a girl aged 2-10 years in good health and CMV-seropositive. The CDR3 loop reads CASSRAGGPRLAYNEQFF. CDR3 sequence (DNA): TGCGCCAGCAGCCGCGCAGGGGGGCCCAGACTTGCCTACAATGAGCAGTTCTTC.